Shown below are 14 T cell receptor beta chains from a single sample sequenced in a study of regulatory T cells. Amplification used 52 TRBV primers and 13 TRBJ primers. Produced via immunoSEQ multiplex PCR; TCRdb's table is partial and in-frame only. The sample consists of 20,000 to 25,000 clones, more than 85% of them appearing once. The sequenced sample was CD8+ T cells sorted from blood. The source is a child younger than 10 with CD3G deficiency.

The chain uses TRBV7-2 and TRBJ2-1; 10 bases map to TRBD2. This CDR3 is 19 amino acids long. Germline trimming cut 3 bases from V and 8 bases from J; bases unmatched to any gene: 19. Germline assignment: CDR1 SGHTA and CDR2 FQGNSA. CDR3: CASSFLPPMEREGRDEQFF. As DNA, the CDR3 is TGTGCCAGCAGCTTTCTACCCCCTATGGAGCGGGAGGGCCGGGATGAGCAGTTCTTC.

This chain uses TRBV7-9 with TRBJ2-3, with 13 bases fitting TRBD2. Germline CDR1 SEHNR, CDR2 FQNEAQ (reference sequence). The CDR3 extends over 19 amino acids. After removal of 2 bases from V and 6 bases from J, the junction contained 14 bases not matched to a gene. CDR3 sequence: CASSLRTSGSSGAPDTQYF. The DNA of the CDR3 is TGTGCCAGCAGCTTAAGGACTAGCGGGAGTTCCGGGGCCCCGGATACGCAGTATTTT.

V gene TRBV28 combines with J gene TRBJ2-7, with no clear D. Trimming took 8 bases from V and 5 from J, leaving 19 bases between them. The CDR3 length is 14 residues. The germline V gene encodes CDR1 MDHEN and CDR2 SYDVKM. CDR3 sequence (DNA): TGTGCCAGCCACCGGCGCGGACGGGCCCACGAGCAGTACTTC. Amino acid sequence: CASHRRGRAHEQYF. The complete variable domain, with remaining parts taken from reference TRBV28 and TRBJ2-7, reads DVKVTQSSRYLVKRTGEKVFLECVQDMDHENMFWYRQDPGLGLRLIYFSYDVKMKEKGDIPEGYSVSREKKERFSLILESASTNQTSMYLCASHRRGRAHEQYFGPGTRLTVT.

The gene calls are TRBV27 and TRBJ2-1; D tentatively reads TRBD1 or TRBD2 (5 bases each). The V gene's germline CDR1 is MNHEY and CDR2 SMNVEV (reference sequence). This CDR3 is built from 15 residues. Between the trimmed V and J ends, which lost 5 bases and 0 bases, there was a span of 11 bases. In DNA, the CDR3 is TGTGCCAGCAGTCGGGGCGGCAGCTCCTACAATGAGCAGTTCTTC. This gives the protein CASSRGGSSYNEQFF.

CDR3 loop: CASSSGRVYYNEQFF. CDR3 DNA: TGTGCCAGCAGTTCCGGGAGAGTTTACTACAATGAGCAGTTCTTC. This rearrangement joins TRBV28 to TRBJ2-1; possibly TRBD2 for D (6 bases). Germline assignment: CDR1 MDHEN and CDR2 SYDVKM. The V end was cut by 4 bases, the J end by 3 bases, with 13 bases between. The CDR3 covers 15 residues.

The chain recombines TRBV5-1 with TRBJ2-1, with 12 nucleotides matching TRBD1. CDR1 SGHRS and CDR2 YFSETQ come from the germline V gene. The CDR3 sequence is 15 residues long. V lost 3 bases to trimming and J lost 6 bases; unmatched junction nucleotides: 4. In DNA form, the CDR3 reads TGCGCCAGCAGCTCCGGGACAGGGGGCTCCAATGAGCAGTTCTTC. Translating gives CASSSGTGGSNEQFF.

The CDR3 DNA sequence: TGTGCCAGCAGTTTAATGCAGGGGGCTCACGAGCAGTACTTC. Translation gives CASSLMQGAHEQYF. The chain has TRBV27 and TRBJ2-7, with 8 bases identical to TRBD1. Germline assignment: CDR1 MNHEY and CDR2 SMNVEV (reference sequence). The CDR3 has 14 residues. The V segment lost 2 bases and the J segment 5 bases; nucleotides outside the gene matches: 5.

The chain joins TRBV27 to TRBJ2-7, with D hard to call. Germline V lookup: CDR1 MNHEY, CDR2 SMNVEV (reference sequence). The CDR3 contains 14 residues. Trimming removed 3 bases from V and 1 base from J, with 10 bases in between. CDR3 loop: CASSFSAGSYEQYF. Here the CDR3 DNA reads TGTGCCAGCAGTTTTTCTGCTGGGTCCTACGAGCAGTACTTC.

This clone was seen only a few times. Here the CDR3 DNA reads TGTGCCAGCAGTAACACGGGAAGGGGCAAGAACACTGAAGCTTTCTTT. The encoded protein is CASSNTGRGKNTEAFF. J is TRBJ1-1 and V is TRBV28; D is perhaps TRBD1 (5 bases). Germline V CDR1 and CDR2: MDHEN, SYDVKM. With 5 bases removed from V and 1 base from J, the gap between germline ends came to 17 bases. The CDR3 extends over 16 amino acids.

The chain joins TRBV27 to TRBJ1-1; a weak D match, TRBD1 (6 bases). Deletions cut 8 bases from V and 4 bases from J, with 8 bases between. CDR1 and CDR2 from the germline V gene are MNHEY and SMNVEV (reference sequence). This CDR3 is 11 amino acids long. DNA of the CDR3: TGTGCCAGCGTCAGGGGCACTGAAGCTTTCTTT. Its protein product is CASVRGTEAFF.

The gene calls are TRBV19 and TRBJ2-7; 7 bases match TRBD2. The CDR3 is made up of 13 amino acids. The V gene end was trimmed by 5 bases and the J gene end by 3 bases; junction bases not matched to a gene: 4. The germline gives CDR1 LNHDA, CDR2 SQIVND (reference sequence). CDR3 in DNA: TGTGCCAGTAGTGCGGGAGTAGGCTACGAGCAGTACTTC. It encodes CASSAGVGYEQYF.

The V call is TRBV11-2, the J call TRBJ2-7; D is unclear. CDR3 size: 13 residues. V lost 1 base and J 4 bases, leaving 8 bases between the germline ends. Germline lookup yields CDR1 SGHAT and CDR2 FQNNGV. The CDR3 DNA follows: TGTGCCAGCAGCTTAGTCCCCCATTACGAGCAGTACTTC. Translating it yields CASSLVPHYEQYF.

This clone was seen just once. The chain combines TRBV28 with TRBJ1-4, with a tentative D call TRBD1 (5 bases). The CDR3 spans 13 residues. CDR1 is MDHEN and CDR2 is SYDVKM in the germline V gene. The germline V and J ends were trimmed by 7 bases and 4 bases, with 10 bases remaining between them. In DNA form, the CDR3 reads TGTGCCAGCATGGGGGTCATTAATGAAAAACTGTTTTTT. Translating it yields CASMGVINEKLFF.

The CDR3 DNA reads TGTGCCAGCAGTTACTCGGGCGTCCTAGGCACTGAAGCTTTCTTT. Translating gives CASSYSGVLGTEAFF. This rearrangement joins TRBV6-6 to TRBJ1-1; unclear D gene. The CDR3 is 15 amino acids. V lost 0 bases to trimming and J lost 4 bases, with 12 bases between them. Germline V CDR1 and CDR2: MNHNY, SVGAGI (reference sequence).